The text below deals with one T cell receptor (beta chain). Its matching antigen is unknown. The sample is drawn from a study of T cell responses to AZD1222 COVID-19 vaccine. General study results and limits: Just a handful of AZD1222 recipients were seropositive at baseline. Among the donors, most were white British and more were female, and clonal diversity was possibly underestimated.

Measured with immunoSEQ multiplex PCR; TCRdb has only the in-frame clones, and not every one. The sample gives 100,000 to 150,000 clones, about 85% of which show up once; 3.5% to 4.5% is in the top ten. Second doses that came at about 4 or about 12 weeks were put together. Germline CDR1 reads ENHRY; CDR2 reads SYGVKD. Deletions cut 3 bases from V and 7 bases from J, with 18 bases between. The CDR3 runs to 15 residues. The sequence was obtained from an adult who received the AZD1222 COVID-19 vaccine. The gene calls are TRBV10-3 and TRBJ1-2; TRBD1 might be the D (6 bases). Sequencing was performed on peripheral blood, taken 28 days after the second AZD1222 dose. DNA for the CDR3: TGTGCCATCAGTGATGCCATATCAGGGGCAGGTGGCTACACCTTC. It is translated as CAISDAISGAGGYTF.